This T cell receptor beta chain came from a study of T-cell reconstitution after alpha-beta-depleted transplantation in children (dated by TCRdb to about 2016). Study-wide context: Using TCR repertoire profiling, the study quantitatively followed how T-cell immune reconstitution unfolded in children after TCRalphabeta/CD19-depleted allogeneic hematopoietic cell transplantation.

The germline V gene gives CDR1 as SNHLY and CDR2 as FYNNEI. Trimming takes 6 bases from V and 5 bases from J, and the germline ends sit 10 bases apart. The cysteine opens and the phenylalanine closes a CDR3 of 13 amino acids. Only the CDR3 part of the read is kept: 39 bases, read in frame from the first base. What the authors observed across the whole study: The apparently early recovery of alphabetaT-cell counts about two months after transplant reportedly depended on only several hundred rapidly expanded clones that came from non-depleted graft cells. Over the following months the frequencies of hyperexpanded clones went down, and after one year T-cell counts and TCRbeta diversity were mostly credited to newly produced T cells. In some patients, high TCRbeta diversity at day 60 was attributed to recipient T cells and intrathymic progenitors that had survived conditioning.

As regards this clonotype: This clone's antigen is unknown. No per-base quality is available; no much larger clone lies one base away.

The treatment or condition label, as the study defines it: allogeneic hematopoietic cell transplantation with graft depleted of TCRalphabeta T cells and CD19 B cells. Transplant recipients were children who received TCRalphabeta/CD19-depleted allogeneic hematopoietic cell grafts. The method behind the library was PCR. The listed sequencing device is Illumina HiSeq 2500. TCR library preparation used molecular barcoding, with unique molecular identifiers applied to normalize quantification of the TCRbeta repertoire. The public sequencing data were trimmed at Q25 with fastp and processed into clonotypes with MiXCR by TCRdb, which kept only in-frame beta chains. Entries that share a CDR3 protein sequence are merged under the most common genes and DNA. The sample table contains approximately 190,000 distinct CDR3 sequences; only one count was recorded for about 6% of them. The ten biggest clones cover under 5% of the sample.

The sequence was obtained from a girl under three years old with combined immunodeficiency, due to receive a stem cell transplant. The sample consisted of PBMCs, taken before TCRalphabeta/CD19-depleted stem cell transplant. Recombination joined TRBV2 with TRBJ2-2; TRBD1 is possibly the D segment (5 matching bases). The sequenced DNA: TGTGCCAGCAGCGACAGATTTACCGGGGAGCTGTTTTTT. This codes for CASSDRFTGELFF. This CDR3, with the reference TRBV2 and TRBJ2-2 proteins standing in past its ends, gives the full variable domain EPEVTQTPSHQVTQMGQEVILRCVPISNHLYFYWYRQILGQKVEFLVSFYNNEISEKSEIFDDQFSVERPDGSNFTLKIRSTKLEDSAMYFCASSDRFTGELFFGEGSRLTVL.